Each of the 18 T cell receptor beta chains below was sequenced from the same sample in a study of blood T cell repertoires in COVID-19. The assay was immunoSEQ multiplex PCR, and TCRdb's table has in-frame clones only and misses some. The top ten clones hold approximately 10% of a sample with about 210,000 clones, approximately 86% of them seen once. Material for sequencing was PBMCs or T cells enriched from blood (not recorded which). These receptors all come from a man aged 18-30 years with acute COVID-19.

This clone was detected only once. The V call is TRBV5-1, the J call TRBJ1-6; 7 bases agree with TRBD1. CDR1 and CDR2 from the germline V gene are SGHRS and YFSETQ. This CDR3 has 14 residues. With V trimmed by 4 bases and J by 10 bases, 8 bases remained unmatched. CDR3 sequence: CASSGDSLRSPLHF. The CDR3 nucleotides read TGCGCCAGCAGCGGGGACAGCCTTAGATCACCCCTCCACTTT.

This clone was observed once. V is TRBV11-3 and J is TRBJ1-3; TRBD1 might be the D (5 bases). The CDR3 length is 15 residues. CDR1 and CDR2 (germline): SGHNT, YENEEA. V lost 5 bases and J lost 2, with 13 bases in between. CDR3 region: CASSRGTPTGNTIYF. The CDR3 nucleotides read TGTGCCAGCAGCCGTGGGACTCCTACTGGAAACACCATATATTTT.

The chain is built from TRBV2 and TRBJ1-1; D gene ambiguous. The CDR3 is 13 residues long. CDR1 SNHLY and CDR2 FYNNEI come from the germline V gene. Trimming removed 7 bases at V and 1 base at J, with 10 bases between. The CDR3 DNA is TGTGCCAGCATAACAGAAGAGAACACTGAAGCTTTCTTT. It codes for CASITEENTEAFF.

This clone appeared a few times. The rearrangement joins TRBV7-3 to TRBJ2-1; TRBD2 matches 11 bases. CDR3 length: 16 amino acids. With V trimmed by 2 bases and J by 8 bases, 8 bases remained unmatched. Germline CDR1 and CDR2: SGHTA and FQGTGA. The CDR3 bases are TGTGCCAGCAGCTTACAGGGGACTAGCGGATGGGATGAGCAGTTCTTC. Translating it yields CASSLQGTSGWDEQFF.

The chain is built from TRBV10-3 and TRBJ2-7, with D perhaps matching TRBD2 (5 bases). This CDR3 has 18 residues. CDR1 is ENHRY and CDR2 is SYGVKD in the germline V gene. V shed 0 bases and J shed 0 bases, with 18 bases lying between them. The CDR3 is CAISESRRSYLSSYEQYF. CDR3 nucleotides: TGTGCCATCAGTGAGTCGAGGAGGAGCTACCTAAGCTCCTACGAGCAGTACTTC.

The V gene is TRBV28, the J gene TRBJ2-4; TRBD1 aligns across 8 bases. The CDR3 totals 19 residues. Trimming cost V 3 bases and J 2 bases; bases outside gene matches: 15. Germline CDR1 and CDR2: MDHEN and SYDVKM. The CDR3 sequence: CASSLSGTGTGGPKNIQYF. The CDR3, as DNA: TGTGCCAGCAGTTTGTCCGGGACCGGGACAGGAGGACCCAAAAACATTCAGTACTTC.

This chain joins TRBV25-1 and TRBJ2-4; 7 bases are a match to TRBD1. Germline V gives CDR1 MGHDK, CDR2 SYGVNS. J was trimmed by 5 bases and V by 6 bases; bases with no gene match: 4. The CDR3 sequence is 13 residues long. The CDR3 reads CASSLTGENIQYF. CDR3 DNA: TGTGCCAGCAGCCTAACAGGGGAAAACATTCAGTACTTC.

This chain connects TRBV7-2 to TRBJ2-5; maybe TRBD2 (5 bases). Germline loops: CDR1 SGHTA, CDR2 FQGNSA. The CDR3 has 15 residues. Trimming cost V 1 base and J 1 base, with 10 bases left between them. CDR3 DNA sequence: TGTGCCAGCAGCTTAGGAGGTGCGGGCCAAGAGACCCAGTACTTC. This translates into CASSLGGAGQETQYF.

The chain has TRBV28 and TRBJ1-1; 7 bases match TRBD1. V lost 4 bases to trimming and J lost 1 base; unmatched junction nucleotides: 6. The CDR3 loop spans 15 amino acids. Germline lookup yields CDR1 MDHEN and CDR2 SYDVKM. CDR3 bases: TGTGCCAGCAGTTCTACAGGGGTGAAGAACACTGAAGCTTTCTTT. Translated: CASSSTGVKNTEAFF.

This chain joins TRBV6-6 and TRBJ2-3; 7 bases map to TRBD2. J was trimmed by 5 bases and V by 0 bases; bases with no gene match: 5. The CDR3 spans 15 residues. CDR1 MNHNY and CDR2 SVGAGI come from the germline V gene (reference sequence). The CDR3 coding sequence is TGTGCCAGCAGTTACTCTGCGGGAGTAATAGATACGCAGTATTTT. Translation gives CASSYSAGVIDTQYF.

The chain recombines TRBV23-1 with TRBJ2-7, with 11 bases matching TRBD2. TRBV23-1 is reported as an ORF; its role is uncertain. V was clipped by 3 bases and J by 3 bases; unmatched bases: 16. The length of the CDR3 is 19 residues. The CDR3 DNA reads TGCGCCAGCAGTCAGGAGGTAGCGGGAGGGGTTCTAGCTATCTACGAGCAGTACTTC. It is translated as CASSQEVAGGVLAIYEQYF.

The CDR3 DNA reads as TGTGCCACCGACAGGGGCGATGGCTACACCTTC. It yields the protein CATDRGDGYTF. The chain has TRBV24-1 and TRBJ1-2, with 8 positions matching TRBD1. Trimming cost V 9 bases and J 6 bases; bases outside gene matches: 2. The CDR3 consists of 11 residues. CDR1 and CDR2 from the germline V gene are KGHDR and SFDVKD.

The genes are TRBV7-6 and TRBJ2-5; TRBD2 might be the D (6 bases). Germline V gene lookup returns CDR1 SGHVS and CDR2 FNYEAQ. This CDR3 is built from 16 residues. The V gene lost 2 bases and the J gene lost 4 bases, with 17 bases spanning the gap. CDR3 in amino acids: CASSLWGREFGETQYF. The CDR3 DNA sequence: TGTGCCAGCAGCTTATGGGGCCGGGAGTTTGGAGAGACCCAGTACTTC.

The rearrangement links TRBV5-1 to TRBJ1-4; possible D gene TRBD1, 5 bases. The CDR3 length is 16 residues. V gave up 1 base and J gave up 4 bases, with 14 bases separating them. Per the germline V gene, CDR1 is SGHRS and CDR2 is YFSETQ. The CDR3 sequence: CASSLREWGDNEKLFF. The CDR3 DNA is TGCGCCAGCAGCTTGAGGGAGTGGGGGGATAATGAAAAACTGTTTTTT.

The chain uses TRBV4-1 and TRBJ2-5; the D is unclear. Germline V lookup: CDR1 MGHRA, CDR2 YSYEKL. This CDR3 is built from 13 residues. V lost 1 base to trimming and J lost 5 bases, with 8 bases between them. DNA for the CDR3: TGCGCCAGCAGCCAAGTACCCGAGGAGACCCAGTACTTC. This encodes CASSQVPEETQYF.

J is TRBJ2-2 and V is TRBV14, with TRBD2 matching over 15 bases. This CDR3 has 17 residues. V was pared by 4 bases and J by 6 bases, with 6 bases of the junction left unmatched. CDR1 and CDR2 from the germline V gene are SGHDN and FVKESK. The CDR3 nucleotides are TGTGCCAGCAGCCCGGGACTAGCGGGAGGTACGCCCGGGGAGCTGTTTTTT. It translates to CASSPGLAGGTPGELFF. The complete variable domain, with remaining parts taken from reference TRBV14 and TRBJ2-2, reads EAGVTQFPSHSVIEKGQTVTLRCDPISGHDNLYWYRRVMGKEIKFLLHFVKESKQDESGMPNNRFLAERTGGTYSTLKVQPAELEDSGVYFCASSPGLAGGTPGELFFGEGSRLTVL.

The chain carries TRBV5-1 and TRBJ2-1, with 14 nucleotides matching TRBD2. This CDR3 spans 16 amino acids. Per germline, CDR1 SGHRS and CDR2 YFSETQ. V trimming: 4 bases; J trimming: 8 bases; junction bases outside the gene matches: 8. The CDR3 DNA sequence: TGCGCCAGCAGCGACGGGGGACTAGCGGGAGTTGATGAGCAGTTCTTC. Protein product: CASSDGGLAGVDEQFF.

This clone was detected only once. DNA for the CDR3: TGTGCCAGCAGTACGGGGAGGTTAACCCCCCGGAAGAGGCCAAATGAGCAGTTCTTC. It encodes CASSTGRLTPRKRPNEQFF. The chain is built from TRBV28 and TRBJ2-1; maybe TRBD2 (6 bases). The CDR3 loop spans 19 amino acids. Germline-derived CDR1 and CDR2 are MDHEN and SYDVKM. V was clipped by 5 bases and J by 7 bases, with 30 bases between them.